The clone carrying this TCR beta chain was counted a few times. Its specificity is unknown. Profiling relied on immunoSEQ multiplex PCR, and the TCRdb table lists in-frame clones only, not all of them. The sample lists about 500,000 clones, around 89% occurring once. The data derive from a study of Ad26.COV2.S vaccination and SARS-CoV-2 variants. Turning to the study itself: By the intramuscular route, Ad26.COV2.S was given once, or twice 56 days apart. Points from the study as a whole: Vaccine recipients surpassed placebo recipients in spike-specific TCR breadth.

Regarding treatment: some 19 received Ad26.COV2.S at low or high dose, single or two shots; a few received placebo; per-sample allocation not given. Sample collection was performed on day 63 after the first vaccine or placebo injection. The vaccine antigen was prefusion-stabilized Wuhan SARS-CoV-2 spike. Trimming took 2 bases from V and 4 from J; bases not matched to a gene: 7. CDR3 length equals 15 residues. Germline CDR1 and CDR2: MNHEY and SVGAGI. The receptor comes from a person aged 18-60 years who received the Ad26.COV2.S COVID-19 vaccine or a placebo. The material sequenced was peripheral blood, taken in a trial of Ad26.COV2.S vaccine versus placebo. The J gene is TRBJ2-7, the V gene TRBV6-5; 8 nucleotides align to TRBD1. The CDR3 protein is CASSYRGTGQYEQYF. The CDR3 DNA sequence: TGTGCCAGCAGTTACCGCGGGACAGGACAGTACGAGCAGTACTTC.